Each of the 20 T cell receptor beta chains below was sequenced from the same sample in a study of blood T cell repertoires in COVID-19. Assay: immunoSEQ multiplex PCR; the TCRdb copy retains only in-frame clones and omits some. The data show roughly 170,000 clones, around 80% seen once. Sequencing used peripheral blood. Receptors were obtained from a human donor in a cohort sampled during active COVID-19.

The chain has TRBV15 and TRBJ2-5; perhaps TRBD1 as D (6 bases). CDR3 length: 13 residues. Looked up from germline, CDR1 is LNHNV and CDR2 is YYDKDF (reference sequence). Trimming pared 6 bases from V and 1 base from J, leaving 9 bases between. As DNA, the CDR3 is TGTGCCACCAGAAGGACAGCCCAAGAGACCCAGTACTTC. It translates to CATRRTAQETQYF.

The chain employs TRBV25-1 and TRBJ2-5; TRBD2 matches 7 bases. V shed 4 bases and J 5 bases; nucleotides not matched to a gene: 13. CDR1 and CDR2 (germline): MGHDK, SYGVNS. CDR3 size: 16 residues. CDR3 in amino acids: CASSAAGVNPGETQYF. The CDR3 nucleotides are TGTGCCAGCAGTGCGGCGGGGGTAAACCCAGGGGAGACCCAGTACTTC. Full variable domain (remainder filled in from reference TRBV25-1 and TRBJ2-5): EADIYQTPRYLVIGTGKKITLECSQTMGHDKMYWYQQDPGMELHLIHYSYGVNSTEKGDLSSESTVSRIRTEHFPLTLESARPSHTSQYLCASSAAGVNPGETQYFGPGTRLLVL.

This chain links TRBV3-1 (or the pseudogene TRBV3-2) with TRBJ2-2; D might be TRBD2 (6 bases). Germline V gene data show CDR1 as LGHDT and CDR2 as YNNKEL (reference sequence). V dropped 4 bases and J dropped 5 bases, with 17 bases sitting between them. The CDR3 is 16 amino acids. This CDR3 reads CASSPDGGSWTGELFF. CDR3 nucleotide sequence: TGTGCCAGCAGCCCCGACGGGGGTTCGTGGACCGGGGAGCTGTTTTTT.

V is TRBV30 and J is TRBJ2-1, with TRBD1 as a possible D gene (5 bases). Looked up from germline, CDR1 is GTSNPN and CDR2 is SVGIG (reference sequence). V lost 2 bases and J 5 bases, leaving 10 bases between the germline ends. CDR3 length: 13 residues. DNA of the CDR3: TGTGCCTGGAGTTTGGACACAAACAATGAGCAGTTCTTC. Its translation is CAWSLDTNNEQFF.

This chain joins TRBV7-9 and TRBJ2-2, with 9 bases identical to TRBD1. J was trimmed by 0 bases and V by 5 bases; bases with no gene match: 7. The CDR3 runs 17 residues. Germline CDR1 is SEHNR and CDR2 is FQNEAQ (reference sequence). The CDR3 nucleotides read TGTGCCAGCAGCCGGACAGGGGAAGTAGCGAACACCGGGGAGCTGTTTTTT. The encoded protein is CASSRTGEVANTGELFF.

V gene TRBV9 combines with J gene TRBJ2-7; 8 positions agree with TRBD1. The CDR3 has 15 amino acids. From germline, CDR1 is SGDLS and CDR2 YYNGEE. Unmatched junction bases numbered 7, after V lost 3 bases and J lost 2 bases. The CDR3 loop reads CASSATGGTAYEQYF. For the CDR3, the DNA is TGTGCCAGCAGCGCAACAGGGGGTACTGCCTACGAGCAGTACTTC.

The genes are TRBV5-4 and TRBJ1-2; a weak D match, TRBD1 (5 bases). The CDR3 has 14 residues. Germline assignment: CDR1 SGHNT and CDR2 YYREEE (reference sequence). Trimming took 4 bases from V and 7 from J, leaving 17 bases between them. The CDR3 region has the DNA TGTGCCAGCAGCCCAGGCCGGGGGGGGAGTGGCTACACCTTC. Protein sequence: CASSPGRGGSGYTF.

CDR3 sequence: CASSLPGTGREMNTEAFF. As DNA, the CDR3 is TGTGCCAGCAGCTTACCGGGGACAGGGCGAGAAATGAACACTGAAGCTTTCTTT. The chain joins TRBV7-8 to TRBJ1-1; 9 bases map to TRBD1. Germline lookup yields CDR1 SGHVS and CDR2 FQNEAQ. After removal of 2 bases from V and 0 bases from J, the junction contained 10 bases not matched to a gene. The length of the CDR3 is 18 residues.

This CDR3 reads CASSTRTGYGYTF. In DNA form, the CDR3 reads TGTGCCAGTAGTACCCGGACAGGCTATGGCTACACCTTC. The chain couples TRBV19 to TRBJ1-2; 7 nucleotides match TRBD1. CDR3 length: 13 amino acids. Looked up from germline, CDR1 is LNHDA and CDR2 is SQIVND (reference sequence). Trimming removed 4 bases from V and 4 bases from J; junction bases left unmatched: 3.

This clone was observed a few times. The chain links TRBV29-1 to TRBJ2-2; D is perhaps TRBD1 (6 bases). CDR1 is SQVTM, CDR2 ANQGSEA, per germline. CDR3 length: 14 residues. V was pared by 8 bases and J by 1 base, with 14 bases between. CDR3 nucleotides: TGCAGCCCCCTAAGGGGGAGGAACACCGGGGAGCTGTTTTTT. Encoded protein: CSPLRGRNTGELFF.

The rearrangement uses TRBV5-6 and TRBJ2-7, with D hard to call. With 3 bases removed from V and 0 bases from J, the gap between germline ends came to 4 bases. This CDR3 has 12 residues. Germline lookup yields CDR1 SGHDT and CDR2 YYEEEE. The CDR3 nucleotides read TGTGCCAGCAGCTGGAGCTCCTACGAGCAGTACTTC. Protein sequence: CASSWSSYEQYF.

The CDR3 is CASSQANTEAFF. The DNA for the CDR3 is TGCGCCAGCAGCCAGGCTAACACTGAAGCTTTCTTT. The chain joins TRBV4-1 to TRBJ1-1; D unclear. The CDR3 sequence is 12 residues long. Trimming took off 3 bases at V and 2 bases at J, with 4 bases between the two ends. Germline V gene lookup returns CDR1 MGHRA and CDR2 YSYEKL.

The rearrangement links TRBV10-2 to TRBJ1-3, with D unresolved. Germline V lookup: CDR1 WSHSY, CDR2 SAAADI. V was clipped by 0 bases and J by 0 bases, with 9 bases between them. The CDR3 covers 16 residues. The CDR3 DNA reads TGCGCCAGCAGTGAGTCGAAGTACTACTCTGGAAACACCATATATTTT. Translation gives CASSESKYYSGNTIYF.

V is TRBV3-1 (or the pseudogene TRBV3-2) and J is TRBJ1-1; tentative D call: TRBD1 (5 bases). Germline V lookup: CDR1 LGHDT, CDR2 YNNKEL (reference sequence). This CDR3 has 15 amino acids. Trimming removed 4 bases at V and 3 bases at J, with 15 bases between. The chain's CDR3 is CASSRGEGDDTEAFF. Written as DNA, the CDR3 is TGTGCCAGCAGCCGGGGGGAAGGGGACGACACTGAAGCTTTCTTT.

This chain links TRBV9 with TRBJ2-5; a weak D match, TRBD2 (7 bases). V shed 0 bases and J shed 3 bases, with 21 bases lying between them. CDR1 is SGDLS, CDR2 YYNGEE, per germline. The CDR3 contains 18 residues. CDR3 in amino acids: CASSVDGGANYNEETQYF. CDR3 coding DNA: TGTGCCAGCAGCGTAGATGGGGGGGCGAATTATAACGAAGAGACCCAGTACTTC. Drawing the rest from reference TRBV9 and TRBJ2-5, the complete variable domain is DSGVTQTPKHLITATGQRVTLRCSPRSGDLSVYWYQQSLDQGLQFLIQYYNGEERAKGNILERFSAQQFPDLHSELNLSSLELGDSALYFCASSVDGGANYNEETQYFGPGTRLLVL.

The chain couples TRBV3-1 (or the pseudogene TRBV3-2) to TRBJ1-1; D may be TRBD1 (5 bases). Germline V gene lookup returns CDR1 LGHDT and CDR2 YNNKEL (reference sequence). V lost 4 bases to trimming and J lost 6 bases, with 12 bases between them. The CDR3 has 13 amino acids. The CDR3 reads CASSPTDSAEAFF. The CDR3 DNA follows: TGTGCCAGCAGCCCGACAGATTCTGCTGAAGCTTTCTTT.

This chain uses TRBV9 with TRBJ1-1, with a weak D call TRBD1 (5 bases). Trimming took off 1 base at V and 2 bases at J, with 9 bases between the two ends. The CDR3 spans 14 residues. CDR1 SGDLS and CDR2 YYNGEE come from the germline V gene. The CDR3 is CASSVQGINTEAFF. CDR3 sequence (DNA): TGTGCCAGCAGCGTACAGGGTATTAACACTGAAGCTTTCTTT.

With respect to this clone: The junction and the germline gene differ at one end; a read error may be behind it. The chain links TRBV19 to TRBJ1-1, with 8 positions matching TRBD1. Germline lookup yields CDR1 LNHDA and CDR2 SQIVND (reference sequence). This CDR3 is 14 amino acids long. CDR3: CTSRTDRVGTEAFF. In nucleotides, the CDR3 is TGTACCAGTAGAACGGACAGGGTGGGGACTGAAGCTTTCTTT. Filled out from reference TRBV19 and TRBJ1-1, the complete variable domain reads DGGITQSPKYLFRKEGQNVTLSCEQNLNHDAMYWYRQDPGQGLRLIYYSQIVNDFQKGDIAEGYSVSREKKESFPLTVTSAQKNPTAFYLCTSRTDRVGTEAFFGQGTRLTVV.

The chain uses TRBV2 and TRBJ1-1; the match to TRBD1 covers 7 bases. CDR1 and CDR2 (germline): SNHLY, FYNNEI. The CDR3 has 16 residues. V was pared by 6 bases and J by 2 bases, with 12 bases of the junction left unmatched. The CDR3 coding sequence is TGTGCCAGCAGATCCGGGACAGAGACTTTTAACACTGAAGCTTTCTTT. Translation gives CASRSGTETFNTEAFF.

This sequence joins TRBV4-1 and TRBJ2-7; D might be TRBD2 (6 bases). The CDR3 is 15 amino acids. The V gene lost 0 bases and the J gene lost 7 bases, with 16 bases spanning the gap. The germline CDR1 and CDR2 sequences are MGHRA and YSYEKL. CDR3 DNA: TGCGCCAGCAGCCAAGATCAGCAGGTGGAGGGTGAGCAGTACTTC. Translation: CASSQDQQVEGEQYF.